This T cell receptor (beta chain) was recorded in a study of blood T cell repertoires in COVID-19. In the authors' methods: Reference gene primer amplification gave estimated nucleated cell counts. Profiling relied on immunoSEQ multiplex PCR, and the TCRdb table lists in-frame clones only, not all of them. The DNA was the basis for D and trimming; V, J and clone size are from that table. Altogether 310,000 or so clones are present, roughly 88% being singletons, with the ten largest covering roughly 4%. There are 13 residues in the CDR3. Trimming cost V 3 bases and J 4 bases, with 9 bases left between them. Germline values: CDR1 KGHSH, CDR2 LQKENI.

The receptor's source is a woman in her forties or fifties with active or convalescent COVID-19. Sequenced sample: peripheral blood. The chain employs TRBV18 and TRBJ1-2; D is perhaps TRBD1 (6 bases). The CDR3 sequence is CASSPGRGYGYTF. The CDR3 DNA sequence: TGTGCCAGCTCACCCGGCAGGGGCTATGGCTACACCTTC.